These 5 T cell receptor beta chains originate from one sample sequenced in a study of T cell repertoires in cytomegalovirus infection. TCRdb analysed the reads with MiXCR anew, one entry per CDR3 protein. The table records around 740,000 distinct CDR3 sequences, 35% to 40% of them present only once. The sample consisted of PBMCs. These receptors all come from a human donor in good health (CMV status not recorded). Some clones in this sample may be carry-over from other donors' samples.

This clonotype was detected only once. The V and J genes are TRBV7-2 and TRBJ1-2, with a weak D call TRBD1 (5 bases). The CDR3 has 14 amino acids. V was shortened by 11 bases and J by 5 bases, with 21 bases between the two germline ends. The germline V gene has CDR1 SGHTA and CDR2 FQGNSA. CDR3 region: CASKAGVIGYGYTF. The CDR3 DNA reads TGTGCCTCCAAAGCGGGGGTGATTGGGTATGGCTACACCTTC.

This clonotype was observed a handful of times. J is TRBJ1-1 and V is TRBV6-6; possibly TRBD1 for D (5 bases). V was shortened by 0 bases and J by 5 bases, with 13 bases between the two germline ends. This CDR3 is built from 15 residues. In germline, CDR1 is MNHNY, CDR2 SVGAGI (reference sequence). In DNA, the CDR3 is TGTGCCAGCAGTTACTCCCGGGGGGGGGAGACTGAAGCTTTCTTT. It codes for CASSYSRGGETEAFF.

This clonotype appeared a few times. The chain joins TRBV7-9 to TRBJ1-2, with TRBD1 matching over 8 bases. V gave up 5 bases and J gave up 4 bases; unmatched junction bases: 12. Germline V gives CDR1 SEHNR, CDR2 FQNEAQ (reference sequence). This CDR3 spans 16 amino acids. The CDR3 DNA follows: TGTGCCAGCAGCCGGCCGGGGGTCACAGGGGGCTATGGCTACACCTTC. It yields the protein CASSRPGVTGGYGYTF.

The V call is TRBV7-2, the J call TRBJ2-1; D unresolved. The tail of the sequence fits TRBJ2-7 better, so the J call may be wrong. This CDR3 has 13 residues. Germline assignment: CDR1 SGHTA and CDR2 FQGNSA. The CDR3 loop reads CASSPPNFHEQYF. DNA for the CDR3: TGTGCCAGCAGCCCCCCCAACTTTCATGAGCAGTACTTC.

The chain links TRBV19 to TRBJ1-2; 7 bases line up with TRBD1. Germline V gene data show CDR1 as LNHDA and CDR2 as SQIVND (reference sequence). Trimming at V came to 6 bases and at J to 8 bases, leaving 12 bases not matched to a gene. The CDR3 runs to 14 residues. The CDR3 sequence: CASSTPSTGTGYTF. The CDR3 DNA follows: TGTGCCAGTAGCACCCCCTCGACAGGGACCGGCTACACCTTC.